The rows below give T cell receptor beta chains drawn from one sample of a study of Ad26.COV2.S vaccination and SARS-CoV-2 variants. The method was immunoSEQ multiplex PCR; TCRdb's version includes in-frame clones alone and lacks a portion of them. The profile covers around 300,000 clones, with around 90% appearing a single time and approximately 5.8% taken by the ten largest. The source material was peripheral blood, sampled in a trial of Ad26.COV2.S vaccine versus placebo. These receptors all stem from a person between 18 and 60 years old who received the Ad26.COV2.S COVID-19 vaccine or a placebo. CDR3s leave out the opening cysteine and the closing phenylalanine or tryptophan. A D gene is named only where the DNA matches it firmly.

cdr3_aa: ASSQTGGASYNEQF; cdr3_length: 14; v_call: TRBV5-4; d_call: TRBD1; j_call: TRBJ2-1
cdr3_aa: SVEARLAGVTYNEQF; cdr3_length: 15; v_call: TRBV29-1; d_call: TRBD2; j_call: TRBJ2-1
cdr3_aa: ASSFNLETHGYT; cdr3_length: 12; v_call: TRBV7-2; d_call: .; j_call: TRBJ1-2
cdr3_aa: ASRWAGKLF; cdr3_length: 9; v_call: TRBV6-5; d_call: .; j_call: TRBJ1-4
cdr3_aa: ASSPWGGDNTDTQY; cdr3_length: 14; v_call: TRBV10-2; d_call: .; j_call: TRBJ2-3
cdr3_aa: SALEAQGNQPQH; cdr3_length: 12; v_call: TRBV29-1; d_call: .; j_call: TRBJ1-5
cdr3_aa: ASSPRTGDSGANVLT; cdr3_length: 15; v_call: TRBV7-9; d_call: TRBD1; j_call: TRBJ2-6
cdr3_aa: ASHPDGVGY; cdr3_length: 9; v_call: TRBV9; d_call: .; j_call: TRBJ2-7
cdr3_aa: ASSQGASGISSDTQY; cdr3_length: 15; v_call: TRBV4-3; d_call: TRBD2; j_call: TRBJ2-3
cdr3_aa: ASSFGGGSPYHNEQF; cdr3_length: 15; v_call: TRBV6-2/TRBV6-3; d_call: TRBD2; j_call: TRBJ2-1
cdr3_aa: AIGGGPTETQY; cdr3_length: 11; v_call: TRBV12-3/TRBV12-4; d_call: TRBD2; j_call: TRBJ2-5
cdr3_aa: ASSQDRGTPMNTEAF; cdr3_length: 15; v_call: TRBV4-3; d_call: .; j_call: TRBJ1-1
cdr3_aa: ASRPELAAYNEQF; cdr3_length: 13; v_call: TRBV11-2; d_call: TRBD2; j_call: TRBJ2-1
cdr3_aa: ASSHGLNTEAF; cdr3_length: 11; v_call: TRBV7-9; d_call: .; j_call: TRBJ1-1
cdr3_aa: ASGLTGQGPNGYT; cdr3_length: 13; v_call: TRBV12-5; d_call: TRBD1; j_call: TRBJ1-2
cdr3_aa: ASSSVWGSGELF; cdr3_length: 12; v_call: TRBV5-1; d_call: .; j_call: TRBJ2-2
cdr3_aa: ASSQEGLNSYEQY; cdr3_length: 13; v_call: TRBV4-3; d_call: .; j_call: TRBJ2-7
cdr3_aa: ASSLTLTTGTGGYT; cdr3_length: 14; v_call: TRBV7-2; d_call: TRBD1; j_call: TRBJ1-2
cdr3_aa: ASSQSAGGPQSAKNIQY; cdr3_length: 17; v_call: TRBV4-3; d_call: TRBD2; j_call: TRBJ2-4
cdr3_aa: ASSLGRPYGYT; cdr3_length: 11; v_call: TRBV12-3/TRBV12-4; d_call: .; j_call: TRBJ1-2
cdr3_aa: ASSLSDVTGELF; cdr3_length: 12; v_call: TRBV11-3; d_call: .; j_call: TRBJ2-2
cdr3_aa: ASTRTGMETQY; cdr3_length: 11; v_call: TRBV19; d_call: TRBD1; j_call: TRBJ2-5
cdr3_aa: ASSPGHGYT; cdr3_length: 9; v_call: TRBV7-8; d_call: .; j_call: TRBJ1-2
cdr3_aa: ASSLIVYTGELF; cdr3_length: 12; v_call: TRBV28; d_call: .; j_call: TRBJ2-2
cdr3_aa: ASSRSGNYYNEQF; cdr3_length: 13; v_call: TRBV6-5; d_call: TRBD2; j_call: TRBJ2-1
cdr3_aa: ASSFGFLDTEAF; cdr3_length: 12; v_call: TRBV7-8; d_call: .; j_call: TRBJ1-1
cdr3_aa: ASSSLLLTENTEAF; cdr3_length: 14; v_call: TRBV7-8; d_call: .; j_call: TRBJ1-1
cdr3_aa: ASSVASDRGQRGNEQF; cdr3_length: 16; v_call: TRBV9; d_call: TRBD1; j_call: TRBJ2-1
cdr3_aa: ASGLALGFGESSYEQY; cdr3_length: 16; v_call: TRBV12-5; d_call: .; j_call: TRBJ2-7
cdr3_aa: ASHSGALGDTQY; cdr3_length: 12; v_call: TRBV5-1; d_call: TRBD2; j_call: TRBJ2-3
cdr3_aa: ASSQRLVSYNEQF; cdr3_length: 13; v_call: TRBV6-2/TRBV6-3; d_call: .; j_call: TRBJ2-1
cdr3_aa: ASTQRGARGYT; cdr3_length: 11; v_call: TRBV27; d_call: .; j_call: TRBJ1-2
cdr3_aa: ASSPRTGNQPQH; cdr3_length: 12; v_call: TRBV7-9; d_call: .; j_call: TRBJ1-5
cdr3_aa: AISESWDSYNEQF; cdr3_length: 13; v_call: TRBV10-3; d_call: .; j_call: TRBJ2-1
cdr3_aa: ASSPITGGTDTQY; cdr3_length: 13; v_call: TRBV7-6; d_call: .; j_call: TRBJ2-3
cdr3_aa: ASSQGLGIQETQY; cdr3_length: 13; v_call: TRBV4-1; d_call: .; j_call: TRBJ2-5
cdr3_aa: ASSLLNTEAF; cdr3_length: 10; v_call: TRBV7-9; d_call: .; j_call: TRBJ1-1
cdr3_aa: ASSQAVRPWDYT; cdr3_length: 12; v_call: TRBV3-1/TRBV3-2; d_call: .; j_call: TRBJ1-2
cdr3_aa: AWSPLRDTDERATNEKLF; cdr3_length: 18; v_call: TRBV30; d_call: .; j_call: TRBJ1-4
cdr3_aa: AIRRDTEAF; cdr3_length: 9; v_call: TRBV10-3; d_call: .; j_call: TRBJ1-1